The clone carrying this T cell receptor (beta chain) appeared many times. As yet, its antigen is unknown. No patient received treatment before thyroid surgery. In the authors' workflow: For papillary thyroid cancer, a distant-metastasis classifier was constructed from CDR3 differences observed across clinicopathological groups. TCRdb re-called clones via MiXCR from the PCR reads. The V and J calls were determined by TCRdb, not by the authors. Counted here are 35,000 to 50,000 clones, about an eighth occurring once; the ten biggest clones make up roughly 9%. This entry comes from a study of metastatic and nonmetastatic thyroid tumors. Study-level information: Across blood and tumor or nodule tissue, repertoires from malignant and benign thyroid patients were compared with one another.

The study's findings and limits: It was reportedly found that TCR beta diversity was significantly higher in malignant thyroid tumors than in benign nodules, a difference seen in both blood and tumor samples.

The ends were cut back, 4 bases at V and 4 bases at J, with 10 bases in the middle. This CDR3 contains 13 residues. The V gene's germline CDR1 is SGHTA and CDR2 FQGNSA. This receptor was identified in a male donor with papillary thyroid cancer or a benign thyroid nodule (not recorded which). Some clones in this sample may be carry-over from other donors' samples. The chain combines TRBV7-2 with TRBJ1-1, with D perhaps matching TRBD1 (5 bases). Specimen: blood. Written as DNA, the CDR3 is TGTGCCAGCAGCTCCCAGGGCCCCACTGAAGCTTTCTTT. Its protein product is CASSSQGPTEAFF.